This T cell receptor (beta chain) came from a study of shared clonotypes between healthy human individuals. The authors ran the assay at deep level. Replicate PCRs for unsorted PBMC used roughly 320 ng DNA (about 27,000 T cell genomes). Authors' data handling: As immunoSEQ supplied junction-only sequences (without quality scores), filtering differed. This table comes from immunoSEQ multiplex PCR, and its TCRdb copy is limited to in-frame clones, with some not included. V and J calls and clone size are those listed in that table; D and trimming were worked out from the DNA. The data show about 92,000 clones, with less than 60% seen just once and about 16% held by the top ten. Genomic DNA, for the unsorted samples, came from tens of millions of PBMCs. V lost 0 bases and J lost 3, with 15 bases in between. CDR1 LGHNA and CDR2 YNFKEQ come from the germline V gene. The CDR3 is made up of 16 amino acids.

The receptor was derived from a woman aged 40 to 50 in good health. Some clones in this sample may be carry-over from other donors' samples. Sequencing input: PBMCs. This chain uses TRBV4-2 with TRBJ2-7, with D perhaps given as TRBD1 or TRBD2 (5 bases each). DNA for the CDR3: TGTGCCAGCAGCCAAGAAGGTCGGGACGCATACTACGAGCAGTACTTC. Translation gives CASSQEGRDAYYEQYF.